This TCR beta chain was profiled in a study of cytomegalovirus exposure and HLA in healthy donors. Study background: In terms of ancestry, the Caucasian-associated cluster contained around four fifths of the roughly 400 genotyped donors. General observations from the study: Several of the most significant clusters appeared linked to common viral pathogens, based on a later analysis. In a later analysis, productive TCRs from donors in an Asian-associated ancestry cluster reportedly carried fewer N-insertions than the cohort mean.

With regard to this clone: Antigen unknown.

Germline CDR1 LGHNA, CDR2 YNFKEQ. This CDR3 has 15 amino acids. After removal of 4 bases from V and 8 bases from J, the junction contained 7 bases not matched to a gene. Healthy people donating bone marrow made up the donors. The PCR ran on 60 Vbeta and 13 Jbeta primers. TCRdb's copy holds only in-frame clones and misses some; the assay was immunoSEQ multiplex PCR. The sample table sets out approximately 80,000 clones. Material for sequencing was PBMCs. The chain joins TRBV4-2 to TRBJ2-1, with 11 bases fitting TRBD2. This TCR was recovered from a woman aged 25-40 years in good health and CMV-seronegative. The CDR3 loop reads CASSLAGGSSHEQFF. The CDR3, as DNA: TGTGCCAGCAGCCTAGCGGGAGGGTCCTCCCATGAGCAGTTCTTC.